The present entry profiles one T cell receptor beta chain with its context. The antigen is unknown. TCRdb's copy holds only in-frame clones and misses some; the assay was immunoSEQ multiplex PCR. The sample has some 13,000 clones, about three quarters seen once. With V trimmed by 10 bases and J by 11 bases, 18 bases remained unmatched. The germline gives CDR1 MNHEY, CDR2 SVGAGI. This CDR3 contains 14 residues. The data were obtained in a study of OX40 agonist ivuxolimab in advanced cancers. Overall study findings and caveats: The work left the antigen specificity of expanded peripheral T cells undetermined. Clonal expansion from baseline to week 6 occurred in both CD4+ and CD8+ T cells.

The V call is TRBV6-5, the J call TRBJ2-5, with 8 bases lining up with TRBD1. This TCR derives from an adult with an advanced solid tumor such as melanoma, head and neck, liver or kidney cancer. The material sequenced was CD4+ or CD8+ T cells sorted from blood, taken in a trial of the OX40 agonist ivuxolimab. As DNA, the CDR3 is TGTGCCACTAGCTATGGCTACAGGGGGAAGTATCAGTACTTC. It is translated as CATSYGYRGKYQYF.